The present TCR beta chain was sequenced within a study of PD-L1 blockade in urothelial cancer. About the research overall: The median T cell count across tumor samples was 1,400 to 1,500.

Only in-frame clones appear in the TCRdb table, and some are missing; sequencing was by immunoSEQ multiplex PCR. The sample carries around 40,000 clones, about a third recorded once. V dropped 3 bases and J dropped 0 bases, with 12 bases sitting between them. The CDR3 totals 16 residues. Per the germline V gene, CDR1 is KGHSH and CDR2 is LQKENI. To note about this clone: The antigen is undetermined.

Findings of the study overall: Durable benefit accompanied greater 3-week expansion of tumor-associated blood clones. Per-patient sampling comprised one FFPE tumor specimen, not obtained immediately pretreatment.

Metastatic or locally advanced urothelial carcinoma was present in the patients. The gene calls are TRBV18 and TRBJ1-3, with D uncertain. The sequenced sample was tumor tissue, obtained before atezolizumab (anti-PD-L1) treatment. This clonotype was sampled from a man in his fifties or sixties with urothelial cancer. CDR3 in amino acids: CASSPLLAGSGNTIYF. CDR3 nucleotides: TGTGCCAGCTCACCCCTTTTGGCCGGCTCTGGAAACACCATATATTTT.